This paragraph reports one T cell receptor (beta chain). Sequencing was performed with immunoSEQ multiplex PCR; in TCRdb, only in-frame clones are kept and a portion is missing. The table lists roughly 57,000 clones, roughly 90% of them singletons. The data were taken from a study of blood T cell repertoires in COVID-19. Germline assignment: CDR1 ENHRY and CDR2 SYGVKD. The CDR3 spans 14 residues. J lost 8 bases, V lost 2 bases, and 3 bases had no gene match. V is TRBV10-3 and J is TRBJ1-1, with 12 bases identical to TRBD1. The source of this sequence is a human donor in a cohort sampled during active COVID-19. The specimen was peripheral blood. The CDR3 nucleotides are TGTGCCATCAGTGAGGGGACAGGGGGCTGGGAAGCTTTCTTT. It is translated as CAISEGTGGWEAFF.